The entry that follows covers one TCR beta chain sequence. Its matching antigen is unknown. The sample belongs to a study of CD8 T cells in ankylosing spondylitis. Study-wide results and caveats: For ankylosing spondylitis blood, a TCR beta motif of seven to nine highly homologous variants appeared characteristic. Reactive arthritis synovial fluid and blood previously showed some of these motif variants. According to the report, clones linked to the disease were significantly enriched in matched synovial fluid samples taken from ankylosing spondylitis patients. Disease-associated clonotypes exhibited CD8+ identity and were relatively infrequent in peripheral blood.

A quantitative 5'-RACE method, one with molecular barcodes, was used to make TCR beta libraries. MiXCR was run by TCRdb on the 5' RACE reads, yielding one entry per CDR3 protein. The repertoire includes more than 650,000 distinct CDR3 sequences, 12% of them detected once, and under 0.6% sits in the top ten. V was pared by 6 bases and J by 5 bases, with 12 bases of the junction left unmatched. Germline loops: CDR1 SGHTA, CDR2 FQGNSA. The CDR3 covers 15 residues. This sequence originates from a male donor with ankylosing spondylitis. The chain carries TRBV7-2 and TRBJ2-5; 7 nucleotides align to TRBD2. The sample comprised blood, either unsorted or a sorted T cell fraction (not recorded which). The CDR3 bases are TGTGCCAGCAGGCCAAAGGGCGGGAGCGGGGAGACCCAGTACTTC. It is translated as CASRPKGGSGETQYF.